This T cell receptor (beta chain) is drawn from a study of blood T cell repertoires in COVID-19. In this sample, this clone turned up once. The repertoire was sequenced with immunoSEQ multiplex PCR; TCRdb's copy has only in-frame clones and lacks some. Here the sample spans about 190,000 clones, 88% being singletons. Germline lookup yields CDR1 MDHEN and CDR2 SYDVKM. After removal of 6 bases from V and 0 bases from J, the junction contained 7 bases not matched to a gene. This CDR3 is built from 15 residues. The rearrangement uses TRBV28 and TRBJ2-7; 8 bases fit TRBD2. The sample was peripheral blood. The sequence was obtained from a woman in her forties who had recovered from COVID-19. The CDR3 nucleotides read TGTGCCAGCAGCCGACCGACTAGCGCCTCCTACGAGCAGTACTTC. This codes for CASSRPTSASYEQYF.